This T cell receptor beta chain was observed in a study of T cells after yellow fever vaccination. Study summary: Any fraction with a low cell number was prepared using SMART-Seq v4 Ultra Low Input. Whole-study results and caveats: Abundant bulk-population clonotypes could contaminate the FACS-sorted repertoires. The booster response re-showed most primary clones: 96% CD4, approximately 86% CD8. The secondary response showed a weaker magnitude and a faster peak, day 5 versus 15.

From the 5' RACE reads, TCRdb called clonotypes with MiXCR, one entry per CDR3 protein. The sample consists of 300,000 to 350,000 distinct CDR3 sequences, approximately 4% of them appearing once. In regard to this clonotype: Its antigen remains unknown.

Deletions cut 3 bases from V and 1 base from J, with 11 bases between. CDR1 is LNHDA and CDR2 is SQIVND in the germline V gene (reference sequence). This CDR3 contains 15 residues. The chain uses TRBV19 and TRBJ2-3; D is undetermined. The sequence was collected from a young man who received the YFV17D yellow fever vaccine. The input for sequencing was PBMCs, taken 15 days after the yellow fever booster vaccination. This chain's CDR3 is CASSILVARTDTQYF. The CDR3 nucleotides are TGTGCCAGTAGTATTTTGGTAGCCCGCACAGATACGCAGTATTTT.